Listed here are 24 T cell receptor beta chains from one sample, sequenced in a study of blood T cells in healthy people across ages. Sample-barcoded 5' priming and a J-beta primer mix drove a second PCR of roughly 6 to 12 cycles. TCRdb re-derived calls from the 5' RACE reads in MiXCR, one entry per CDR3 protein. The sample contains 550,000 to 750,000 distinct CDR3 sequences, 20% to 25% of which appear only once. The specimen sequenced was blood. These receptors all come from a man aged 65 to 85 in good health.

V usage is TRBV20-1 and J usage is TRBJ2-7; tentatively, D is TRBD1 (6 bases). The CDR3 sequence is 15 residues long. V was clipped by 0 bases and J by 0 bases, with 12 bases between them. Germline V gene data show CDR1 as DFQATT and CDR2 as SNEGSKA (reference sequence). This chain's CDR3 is CSAREVGTYSYEQYF. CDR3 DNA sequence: TGCAGTGCTAGAGAAGTCGGGACATACTCCTACGAGCAGTACTTC.

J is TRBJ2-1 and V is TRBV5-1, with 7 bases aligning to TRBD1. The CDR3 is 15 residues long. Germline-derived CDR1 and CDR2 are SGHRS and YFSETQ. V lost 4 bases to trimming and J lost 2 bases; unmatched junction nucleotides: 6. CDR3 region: CASSPTGDAYNEQFF. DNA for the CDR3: TGCGCCAGCAGCCCTACAGGGGACGCCTACAATGAGCAGTTCTTC.

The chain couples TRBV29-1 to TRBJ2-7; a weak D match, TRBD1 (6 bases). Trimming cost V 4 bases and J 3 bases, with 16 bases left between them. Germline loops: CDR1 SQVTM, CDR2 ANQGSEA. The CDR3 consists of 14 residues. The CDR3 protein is CSVGTGHQDYEQYF. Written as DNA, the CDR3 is TGCAGCGTTGGAACAGGGCACCAAGACTACGAGCAGTACTTC.

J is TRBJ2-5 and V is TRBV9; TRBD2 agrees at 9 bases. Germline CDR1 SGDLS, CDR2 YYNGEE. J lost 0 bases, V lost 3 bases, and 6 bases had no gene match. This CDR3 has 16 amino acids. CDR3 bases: TGTGCCAGCAGCGCGTCTAGCGGGGTGTACCAAGAGACCCAGTACTTC. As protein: CASSASSGVYQETQYF.

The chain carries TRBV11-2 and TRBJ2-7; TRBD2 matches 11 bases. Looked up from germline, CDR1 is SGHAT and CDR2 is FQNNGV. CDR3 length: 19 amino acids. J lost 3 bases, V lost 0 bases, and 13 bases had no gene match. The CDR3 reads CASSLDQSSGRIRGYEQYF. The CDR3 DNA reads TGTGCCAGCAGCTTAGATCAATCTAGCGGGAGGATCCGAGGCTACGAGCAGTACTTC.

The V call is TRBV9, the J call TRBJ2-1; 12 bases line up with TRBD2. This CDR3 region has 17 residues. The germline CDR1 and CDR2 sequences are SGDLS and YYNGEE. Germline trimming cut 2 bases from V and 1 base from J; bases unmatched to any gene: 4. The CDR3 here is CASSVASGRGSYNEQFF. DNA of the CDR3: TGTGCCAGCAGCGTGGCTAGCGGGAGGGGTTCCTACAATGAGCAGTTCTTC.

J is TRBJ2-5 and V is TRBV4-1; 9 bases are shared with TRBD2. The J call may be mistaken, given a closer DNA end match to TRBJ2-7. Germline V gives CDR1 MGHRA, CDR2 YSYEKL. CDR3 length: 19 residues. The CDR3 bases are TGCGCCAGCAGCCAGGGATCTCTGAGGGCGGGAGGGCCTTCCTACGAGCAGTACTTC. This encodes CASSQGSLRAGGPSYEQYF.

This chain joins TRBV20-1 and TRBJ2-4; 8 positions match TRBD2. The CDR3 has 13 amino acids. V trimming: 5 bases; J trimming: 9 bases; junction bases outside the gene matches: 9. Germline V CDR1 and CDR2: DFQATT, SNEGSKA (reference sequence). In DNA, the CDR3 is TGCAGTGCTGTGACTAGCGCGGGGGTCATTCAGTACTTC. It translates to CSAVTSAGVIQYF.

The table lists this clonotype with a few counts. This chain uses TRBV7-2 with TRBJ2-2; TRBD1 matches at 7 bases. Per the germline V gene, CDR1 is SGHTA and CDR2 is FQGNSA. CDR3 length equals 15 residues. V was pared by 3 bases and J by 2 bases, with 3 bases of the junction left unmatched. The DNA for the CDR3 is TGTGCCAGCAGCTTTAACAGGGGAAACACCGGGGAGCTGTTTTTT. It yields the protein CASSFNRGNTGELFF.

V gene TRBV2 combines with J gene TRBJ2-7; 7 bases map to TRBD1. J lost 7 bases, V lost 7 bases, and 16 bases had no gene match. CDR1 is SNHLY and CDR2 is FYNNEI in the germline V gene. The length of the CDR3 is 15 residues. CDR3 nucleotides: TGTGCCAGCATGGGACAGCTAGGGTCCTACAATGAGCAGTACTTC. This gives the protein CASMGQLGSYNEQYF.

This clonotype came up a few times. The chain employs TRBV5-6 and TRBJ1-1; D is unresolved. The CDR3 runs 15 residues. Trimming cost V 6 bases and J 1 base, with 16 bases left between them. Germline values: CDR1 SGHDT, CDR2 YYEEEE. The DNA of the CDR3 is TGTGCCAGCACTCTGAGGCAGTTAACGAACACTGAAGCTTTCTTT. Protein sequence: CASTLRQLTNTEAFF.

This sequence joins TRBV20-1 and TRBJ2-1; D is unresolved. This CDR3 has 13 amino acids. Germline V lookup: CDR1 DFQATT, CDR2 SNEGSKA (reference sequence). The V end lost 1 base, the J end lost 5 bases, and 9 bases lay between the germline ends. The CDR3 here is CSARVFGNNEQFF. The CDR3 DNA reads TGCAGTGCTAGAGTTTTCGGAAACAATGAGCAGTTCTTC.

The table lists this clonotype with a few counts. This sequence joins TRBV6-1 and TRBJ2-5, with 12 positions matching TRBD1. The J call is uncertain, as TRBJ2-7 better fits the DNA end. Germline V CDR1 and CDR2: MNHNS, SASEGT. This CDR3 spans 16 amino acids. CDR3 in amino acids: CASSPGTGGVSYEQYF. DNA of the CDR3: TGTGCCAGCTCCCCTGGGACAGGGGGCGTTTCCTACGAGCAGTACTTC.

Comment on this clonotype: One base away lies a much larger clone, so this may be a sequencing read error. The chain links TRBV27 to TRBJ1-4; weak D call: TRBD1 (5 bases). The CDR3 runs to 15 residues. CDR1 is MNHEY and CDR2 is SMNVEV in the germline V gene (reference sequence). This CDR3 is CAGSKTGARGEKLFF. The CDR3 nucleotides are TGTGCCGGCAGTAAAACCGGGGCTCGGGGTGAAAAACTGTTTTTT.

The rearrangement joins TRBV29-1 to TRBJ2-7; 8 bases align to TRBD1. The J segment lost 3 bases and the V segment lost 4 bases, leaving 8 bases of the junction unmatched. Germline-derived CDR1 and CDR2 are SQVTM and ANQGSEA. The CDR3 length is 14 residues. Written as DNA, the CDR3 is TGCAGCGTTGCTTTAGGGACAGGCAGCTACGAGCAGTACTTC. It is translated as CSVALGTGSYEQYF.

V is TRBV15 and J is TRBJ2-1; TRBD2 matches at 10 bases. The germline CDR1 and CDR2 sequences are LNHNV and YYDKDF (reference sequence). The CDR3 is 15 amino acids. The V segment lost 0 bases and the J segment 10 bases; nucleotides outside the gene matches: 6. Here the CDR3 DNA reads TGTGCCACCAGCAGAGATGCTAGCGGGAGATACGAGCAGTTCTTC. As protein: CATSRDASGRYEQFF.

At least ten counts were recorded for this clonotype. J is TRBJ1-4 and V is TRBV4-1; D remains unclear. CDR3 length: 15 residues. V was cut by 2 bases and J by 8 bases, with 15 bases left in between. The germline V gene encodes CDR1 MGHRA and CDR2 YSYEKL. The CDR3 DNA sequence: TGCGCCAGCAGCCAAAATACCGCGGGAGGAGAAAAACTGTTTTTT. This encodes CASSQNTAGGEKLFF.

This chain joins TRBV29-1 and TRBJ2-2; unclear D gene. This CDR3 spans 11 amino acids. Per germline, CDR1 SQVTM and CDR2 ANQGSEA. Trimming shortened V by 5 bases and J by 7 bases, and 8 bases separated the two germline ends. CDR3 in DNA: TGCAGCGTTCAGGCGCTCGGGGAGCTGTTTTTT. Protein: CSVQALGELFF.

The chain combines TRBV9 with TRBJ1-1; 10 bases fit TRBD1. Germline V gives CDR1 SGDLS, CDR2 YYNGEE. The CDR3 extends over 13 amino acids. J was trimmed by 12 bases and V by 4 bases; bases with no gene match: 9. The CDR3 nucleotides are TGTGCCAGCAGCTATACGGGACAGGGGAATACTTTCTTT. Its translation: CASSYTGQGNTFF.

CDR3 amino acids: CASSLVAGTVFWEQYF. CDR3 nucleotides: TGTGCCAGCAGCTTGGTGGCCGGGACAGTTTTTTGGGAGCAGTACTTC. The chain joins TRBV7-2 to TRBJ2-7, with 7 bases lining up with TRBD1. The junction had 15 bases not matched to a gene; V was cut back by 3 bases and J by 7 bases. Germline CDR1 is SGHTA and CDR2 is FQGNSA. The CDR3 sequence is 16 residues long.

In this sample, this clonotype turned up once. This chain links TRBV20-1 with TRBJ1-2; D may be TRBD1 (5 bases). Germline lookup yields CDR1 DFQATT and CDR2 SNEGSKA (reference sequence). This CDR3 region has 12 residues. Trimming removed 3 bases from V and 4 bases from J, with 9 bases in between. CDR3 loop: CSASPGTYGYTF. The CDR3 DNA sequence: TGCAGTGCTAGCCCAGGGACCTATGGCTACACCTTC.

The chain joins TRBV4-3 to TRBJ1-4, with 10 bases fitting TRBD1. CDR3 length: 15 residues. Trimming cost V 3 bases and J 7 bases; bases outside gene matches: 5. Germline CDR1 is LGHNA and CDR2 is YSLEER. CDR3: CASSQVGQGTEKLFF. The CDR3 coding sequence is TGCGCCAGCAGCCAGGTGGGACAGGGGACTGAAAAACTGTTTTTT.

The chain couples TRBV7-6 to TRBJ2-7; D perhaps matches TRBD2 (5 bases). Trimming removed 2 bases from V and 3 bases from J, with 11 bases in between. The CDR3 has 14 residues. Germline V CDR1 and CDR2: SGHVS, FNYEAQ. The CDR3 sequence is CASSLKRGDYEQYF. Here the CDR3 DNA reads TGTGCCAGCAGCTTAAAACGGGGAGACTACGAGCAGTACTTC.

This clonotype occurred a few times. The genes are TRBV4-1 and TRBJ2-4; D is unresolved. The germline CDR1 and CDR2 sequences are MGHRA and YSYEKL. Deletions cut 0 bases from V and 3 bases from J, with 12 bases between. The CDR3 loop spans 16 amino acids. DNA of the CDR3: TGCGCCAGCAGCCAAGAAGGAGATTCGGGCAAAAACATTCAGTACTTC. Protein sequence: CASSQEGDSGKNIQYF.